The 27 T cell receptor beta chains presented below share a single source sample, sequenced in a study of T cells in Graves' hyperthyroidism and ophthalmopathy. Amplified TCR beta CDR3 regions came from RNA transcripts. An initial round of RT-PCR targeting the TCR CDR3 relied on the HTBI primer set. TCRdb redid the calling of the multiplex PCR reads with MiXCR, one entry per CDR3 protein. The table lists 250,000 to 400,000 distinct CDR3 sequences, roughly 13% of them singletons. The sequencing input was blood. These TCRs come from a woman in her thirties or forties with Graves' ophthalmopathy.

In its sample, this clonotype was seen many times. The chain recombines TRBV2 with TRBJ1-4, with D possibly TRBD1 on 5 matching bases. CDR3 length: 14 residues. Germline V gene sequence: CDR1 SNHLY, CDR2 FYNNEI. V gave up 6 bases and J gave up 5 bases, with 13 bases separating them. For the CDR3, the DNA is TGTGCCAGCAGGCTTCGTCCAGGGAATGAAAAACTGTTTTTT. This codes for CASRLRPGNEKLFF.

There are many counts of this clonotype. The chain couples TRBV6-1 to TRBJ2-2; unclear D gene. CDR3 size: 16 residues. With 5 bases removed from V and 0 bases from J, the gap between germline ends came to 13 bases. CDR1 is MNHNS, CDR2 SASEGT, per germline. CDR3 sequence reads: CASSYSWGSNTGELFF. The CDR3 DNA is TGTGCCAGCAGTTATAGTTGGGGATCGAACACCGGGGAGCTGTTTTTT.

This clonotype was seen only once. The chain recombines TRBV6-5 with TRBJ1-1; D gene unclear. Trimming cost V 2 bases and J 4 bases, with 14 bases left between them. Germline V gene data show CDR1 as MNHEY and CDR2 as SVGAGI. The CDR3 sequence is 15 residues long. The CDR3 sequence is CASSYLGRVSTEAFF. CDR3 in DNA: TGTGCCAGCAGTTACCTCGGTAGGGTCAGCACTGAAGCTTTCTTT.

The V call is TRBV20-1, the J call TRBJ1-1; D gene ambiguous. From germline, CDR1 is DFQATT and CDR2 SNEGSKA (reference sequence). The CDR3 has 13 amino acids. V lost 5 bases to trimming and J lost 0 bases, with 10 bases between them. This chain's CDR3 is CSALNRMNTEAFF. CDR3 nucleotides: TGCAGTGCTCTCAACAGAATGAACACTGAAGCTTTCTTT.

A word on this clonotype: Being one base from a much bigger clone, this may be a read error. The gene calls are TRBV11-2 and TRBJ2-1; 7 bases fit TRBD1. This CDR3 contains 17 residues. V lost 0 bases to trimming and J lost 9 bases; unmatched junction nucleotides: 14. In germline, CDR1 is SGHAT, CDR2 FQNNGV. The CDR3 region is CASSLEWVTQGVFEQFF. The CDR3 DNA reads as TGTGCCAGCAGCTTAGAATGGGTGACGCAGGGGGTTTTTGAGCAGTTCTTC.

The genes are TRBV3-1 and TRBJ1-2; TRBD1 aligns across 10 bases. CDR1 is LGHDT and CDR2 is YNNKEL in the germline V gene (reference sequence). The CDR3 consists of 19 residues. V dropped 0 bases and J dropped 0; count of bases not matched to a gene: 10. DNA of the CDR3: TGTGCCAGCAGCCAAGACGGGGACAGGGGAGACCAGACTAACTATGGCTACACCTTC. Its protein product is CASSQDGDRGDQTNYGYTF.

The chain couples TRBV9 to TRBJ1-2; no firm D call. This CDR3 has 14 amino acids. With 3 bases removed from V and 4 bases from J, the gap between germline ends came to 13 bases. CDR1 and CDR2 (germline): SGDLS, YYNGEE. Written as DNA, the CDR3 is TGTGCCAGCAGCGCTTCAAGGGAACCCTATGGCTACACCTTC. Translating gives CASSASREPYGYTF.

This clonotype was recorded many times. This chain links TRBV6-1 with TRBJ1-2; D might be TRBD1 (5 bases). Germline CDR1 and CDR2: MNHNS and SASEGT. The CDR3 runs to 13 residues. Deletions cut 8 bases from V and 4 bases from J, with 14 bases between. CDR3 bases: TGTGCCAGCTGCAGGGTGCCAAGCTATGGCTACACCTTC. Its translation is CASCRVPSYGYTF.

This clonotype was observed many times. The J gene is TRBJ1-2, the V gene TRBV20-1; the D gene is possibly TRBD1 (6 bases). This CDR3 has 14 amino acids. Trimming shortened V by 5 bases and J by 5 bases, and 18 bases separated the two germline ends. Germline V lookup: CDR1 DFQATT, CDR2 SNEGSKA (reference sequence). CDR3 region: CSASLLPGHYGYTF. The CDR3 DNA is TGCAGTGCTTCCCTGCTGCCGGGACATTATGGCTACACCTTC.

A single count supports this clonotype. The J gene is TRBJ2-1, the V gene TRBV20-1, with 15 bases that match TRBD2. V trimming: 0 bases; J trimming: 6 bases; junction bases outside the gene matches: 9. From germline, CDR1 is DFQATT and CDR2 SNEGSKA (reference sequence). CDR3 length equals 18 residues. This CDR3 reads CSARDWTSGRVLLNEQFF. In DNA form, the CDR3 reads TGCAGTGCTAGAGATTGGACTAGCGGGAGGGTGCTCCTCAATGAGCAGTTCTTC.

The rearrangement uses TRBV19 and TRBJ2-1, with D maybe TRBD1 (6 bases). The CDR3 spans 11 residues. Trimming shortened V by 7 bases and J by 6 bases, and 7 bases separated the two germline ends. From germline, CDR1 is LNHDA and CDR2 SQIVND (reference sequence). The DNA for the CDR3 is TGTGCCAGTACCAGGGGCAATGAGCAGTTCTTC. It is translated as CASTRGNEQFF.

Ten or more counts support this clonotype. The chain employs TRBV25-1 and TRBJ1-5; 9 bases match TRBD1. The CDR3 runs 14 residues. Germline loops: CDR1 MGHDK, CDR2 SYGVNS. V gave up 6 bases and J gave up 3 bases; unmatched junction bases: 3. The CDR3 DNA sequence: TGTGCCAGCAGGGGACAGGGAGACAATCAGCCCCAGCATTTT. Translation: CASRGQGDNQPQHF.

The sample holds many counts of this clonotype. This chain uses TRBV7-2 with TRBJ1-1, with D hard to call. The CDR3 runs 13 residues. V was trimmed by 2 bases and J by 1 base, leaving 5 bases between them. The V gene's germline CDR1 is SGHTA and CDR2 FQGNSA. For the CDR3, the DNA is TGTGCCAGCAGCTTAATCTGGAACACTGAAGCTTTCTTT. Protein: CASSLIWNTEAFF.

This clonotype was observed a handful of times. V usage is TRBV5-6 and J usage is TRBJ2-3; TRBD2 agrees at 14 bases. CDR3 length equals 16 residues. V lost 3 bases, J lost 3 bases, and 3 bases stayed unmatched. From germline, CDR1 is SGHDT and CDR2 YYEEEE. CDR3 nucleotides: TGTGCCAGCAGCTGGGGGACTAGCGGGAGAACAGATACGCAGTATTTT. Protein product: CASSWGTSGRTDTQYF.

This clonotype was counted only a few times. The CDR3 reads CASSFGQGGEQYF. The CDR3, as DNA: TGTGCCAGCAGCTTTGGACAGGGAGGCGAGCAGTACTTC. The J gene is TRBJ2-7, the V gene TRBV7-9; 8 nucleotides agree with TRBD1. Germline trimming cut 3 bases from V and 6 bases from J; bases unmatched to any gene: 4. This CDR3 region has 13 residues. The germline CDR1 and CDR2 sequences are SEHNR and FQNEAQ (reference sequence).

This chain links TRBV20-1 with TRBJ1-5; 11 positions agree with TRBD1. V was clipped by 3 bases and J by 3 bases; unmatched bases: 7. This CDR3 has 16 amino acids. Germline-derived CDR1 and CDR2 are DFQATT and SNEGSKA (reference sequence). The CDR3 DNA is TGCAGTGCTAGGAGGGACAGGGGGGATTTCAATCAGCCCCAGCATTTT. Protein sequence: CSARRDRGDFNQPQHF.

The CDR3: CASSVGSSDEKLFF. The CDR3 DNA is TGTGCCAGCAGCGTAGGAAGTTCGGATGAAAAACTGTTTTTT. This sequence joins TRBV9 and TRBJ1-4, with D unresolved. The CDR3 runs 14 residues. CDR1 and CDR2 from the germline V gene are SGDLS and YYNGEE. The V end was cut by 0 bases, the J end by 6 bases, with 9 bases between.

This clonotype was found a few times. The chain couples TRBV4-1 to TRBJ1-2, with a weak D call TRBD1 (5 bases). Trimming pared 3 bases from V and 0 bases from J, leaving 14 bases between. The CDR3 loop spans 16 amino acids. Germline V gene lookup returns CDR1 MGHRA and CDR2 YSYEKL. CDR3 region: CASSQGERGANYGYTF. The CDR3 bases are TGCGCCAGCAGCCAGGGCGAGAGGGGCGCTAACTATGGCTACACCTTC.

This clonotype was seen at least ten times. The chain uses TRBV3-1 and TRBJ1-1; D call uncertain. Germline CDR1 is LGHDT and CDR2 is YNNKEL (reference sequence). The ends were cut back, 4 bases at V and 5 bases at J, with 11 bases in the middle. CDR3 length: 13 residues. CDR3 sequence reads: CASSPYKMTEAFF. The CDR3 DNA is TGTGCCAGCAGCCCCTACAAGATGACTGAAGCTTTCTTT.

This clonotype was detected many times. The chain couples TRBV11-2 to TRBJ1-6; no clear D gene. The CDR3 is made up of 14 amino acids. CDR1 and CDR2 from the germline V gene are SGHAT and FQNNGV. Trimming removed 2 bases from V and 10 bases from J, with 12 bases in between. The CDR3 reads CASSLMGSSSPLHF. DNA of the CDR3: TGTGCCAGCAGCTTAATGGGGTCTAGCTCACCCCTCCACTTT.

At least ten counts were recorded for this clonotype. This sequence joins TRBV28 and TRBJ1-2, with D possibly matching TRBD1 (5 bases). The ends were cut back, 5 bases at V and 0 bases at J, with 13 bases in the middle. Germline assignment: CDR1 MDHEN and CDR2 SYDVKM. CDR3 length: 15 residues. DNA of the CDR3: TGTGCCAGCAGTATTCGGACGGGGGCTAACTATGGCTACACCTTC. The encoded protein is CASSIRTGANYGYTF.

This clonotype showed up many times. This chain uses TRBV11-2 with TRBJ1-2, with unresolved D. Deletions cut 5 bases from V and 8 bases from J, with 15 bases between. In germline, CDR1 is SGHAT, CDR2 FQNNGV. The CDR3 is 13 amino acids. CDR3 residues: CASSPSSSPGYTF. DNA of the CDR3: TGTGCCAGCAGCCCGTCGAGCAGCCCCGGCTACACCTTC.

The chain uses TRBV7-9 and TRBJ1-4, with unresolved D. The CDR3 covers 14 residues. V was cut by 5 bases and J by 3 bases, with 10 bases left in between. CDR1 and CDR2 (germline): SEHNR, FQNEAQ (reference sequence). CDR3 protein: CASSPAGPNEKLFF. Here the CDR3 DNA reads TGTGCCAGCAGCCCGGCGGGCCCTAATGAAAAACTGTTTTTT.

This clonotype was found many times. V is TRBV27 and J is TRBJ1-5; TRBD1 might be the D (6 bases). This CDR3 comprises 17 residues. V was pared by 0 bases and J by 0 bases, with 12 bases between. The germline V gene encodes CDR1 MNHEY and CDR2 SMNVEV (reference sequence). The CDR3 DNA sequence: TGTGCCAGCAGTTTATCGATGGGGGACATTAGCAATCAGCCCCAGCATTTT. Encoded protein: CASSLSMGDISNQPQHF.

A note on this clonotype: One end of the junction does not line up with germline, which may come from a read error. The chain links TRBV18 to TRBJ2-4; no definite D call. This CDR3 spans 13 amino acids. CDR1 and CDR2 (germline): KGHSH, LQKENI. The CDR3 DNA is TGTGCCAGCTCATCACCCTCCTCGTCAGTTCAGTACTTC. Encoded protein: CASSSPSSSVQYF.

This sequence joins TRBV19 and TRBJ1-6, with 7 bases lining up with TRBD1. The CDR3 runs to 13 residues. Trimming removed 4 bases from V and 13 bases from J; junction bases left unmatched: 7. Germline values: CDR1 LNHDA, CDR2 SQIVND (reference sequence). The CDR3, as DNA: TGTGCCAGTAGTAAACGGACAGGTCCCCCCCTCCACTTT. Amino acid sequence: CASSKRTGPPLHF.

The genes are TRBV7-8 and TRBJ2-3, with unresolved D. Deletions cut 2 bases from V and 11 bases from J, with 14 bases between. This CDR3 has 13 residues. Per germline, CDR1 SGHVS and CDR2 FQNEAQ. DNA for the CDR3: TGTGCCAGCAGCTTAAACCAACTGACATTGCAGTATTTT. Protein sequence: CASSLNQLTLQYF. Full variable domain (outside the CDR3, taken from reference TRBV7-8 and TRBJ2-3): GAGVSQSPRYKVAKRGQDVALRCDPISGHVSLFWYQQALGQGPEFLTYFQNEAQLDKSGLPSDRFFAERPEGSVSTLKIQRTQQEDSAVYLCASSLNQLTLQYFGPGTRLTVL.